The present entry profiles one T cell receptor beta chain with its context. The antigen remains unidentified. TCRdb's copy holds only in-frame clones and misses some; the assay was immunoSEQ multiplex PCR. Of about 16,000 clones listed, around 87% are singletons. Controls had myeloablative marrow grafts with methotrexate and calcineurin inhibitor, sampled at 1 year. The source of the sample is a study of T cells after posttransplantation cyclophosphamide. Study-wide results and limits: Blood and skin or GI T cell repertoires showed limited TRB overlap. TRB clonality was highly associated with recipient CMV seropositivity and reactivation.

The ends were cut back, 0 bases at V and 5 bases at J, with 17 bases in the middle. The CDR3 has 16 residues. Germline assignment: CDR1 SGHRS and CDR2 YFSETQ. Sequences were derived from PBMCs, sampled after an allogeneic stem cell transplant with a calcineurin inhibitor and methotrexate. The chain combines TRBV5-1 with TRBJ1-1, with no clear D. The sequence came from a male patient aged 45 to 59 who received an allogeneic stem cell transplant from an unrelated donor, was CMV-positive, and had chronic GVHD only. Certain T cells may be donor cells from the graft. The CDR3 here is CASSLARPFTGTEAFF. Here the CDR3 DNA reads TGCGCCAGCAGCTTGGCGCGCCCATTCACGGGAACTGAAGCTTTCTTT.